A single sample is the source of the 6 T cell receptor beta chains below, sequenced in a study of blood T cell repertoires in COVID-19. Using immunoSEQ multiplex PCR, the repertoire was profiled, and TCRdb retains in-frame clones only, with some absent. The sample consists of 400,000 to 550,000 clones, more than 85% of them appearing once. Material: peripheral blood. The source is a woman in her 30s with acute or convalescent COVID-19.

This clone has a handful of counts. The chain uses TRBV6-5 and TRBJ2-2; D not certain. V lost 0 bases, J lost 6 bases, and 14 bases lay in between. CDR3 length equals 16 residues. The germline gives CDR1 MNHEY, CDR2 SVGAGI. The CDR3 region is CASSYSPVSIAGELFF. CDR3 coding DNA: TGTGCCAGCAGTTACTCGCCGGTTTCAATTGCCGGGGAGCTGTTTTTT.

V usage is TRBV12-3 or TRBV12-4 and J usage is TRBJ2-1; 12 nucleotides line up with TRBD2. The CDR3 has 13 amino acids. With 8 bases clipped from V and 7 bases from J, the junction kept 3 bases outside the gene matches. The CDR3 is CASGLAGGNEQFF. DNA of the CDR3: TGTGCCAGCGGGCTAGCGGGGGGGAATGAGCAGTTCTTC.

The chain employs TRBV7-9 and TRBJ1-3; a possible D gene is TRBD1 (5 bases). CDR1 and CDR2 (germline): SEHNR, FQNEAQ (reference sequence). Trimming shortened V by 2 bases and J by 0 bases, and 14 bases separated the two germline ends. CDR3 length: 17 residues. CDR3 sequence reads: CASSLPQYRGSGNTIYF. CDR3 nucleotide sequence: TGTGCCAGCAGCTTACCACAGTATAGGGGCTCTGGAAACACCATATATTTT.

V usage is TRBV28 and J usage is TRBJ2-3; D unresolved. This CDR3 contains 14 residues. The V end was cut by 5 bases, the J end by 8 bases, with 17 bases between. The germline CDR1 and CDR2 sequences are MDHEN and SYDVKM. CDR3 residues: CASSPLPPSGTQYF. DNA for the CDR3: TGTGCCAGCAGTCCCCTGCCCCCTTCGGGTACGCAGTATTTT.

The chain uses TRBV9 and TRBJ2-1, with a tentative D call TRBD1 (6 bases). CDR1 and CDR2 from the germline V gene are SGDLS and YYNGEE. Trimming took off 0 bases at V and 8 bases at J, with 12 bases between the two ends. CDR3 size: 14 residues. The CDR3 reads CASSVELGADEQFF. DNA of the CDR3: TGTGCCAGCAGCGTAGAACTGGGGGCGGATGAGCAGTTCTTC.

This sequence joins TRBV9 and TRBJ2-7; D is possibly TRBD1 (5 bases). The CDR3 length is 15 residues. Trimming cost V 0 bases and J 5 bases, with 15 bases left between them. CDR1 SGDLS and CDR2 YYNGEE come from the germline V gene. The DNA for the CDR3 is TGTGCCAGCAGCGTAGACCTAGGGGCGCTTCACGAGCAGTACTTC. It codes for CASSVDLGALHEQYF.